The following is a T cell receptor beta chain sequence with its context. Per the original methods: Cell counts per sample came from amplifying reference gene primers. Libraries were prepared by immunoSEQ multiplex PCR; TCRdb keeps only in-frame clonotypes and omits some of them. V and J calls and clone size come straight from that table; D and trimming were deduced from the DNA. The table lists hundreds of thousands of clones, under 90% of them singletons. These data belong to a study of blood T cell repertoires in COVID-19. Study-wide context: Sites in the United States, Italy and Spain provided acute and convalescent COVID-19 samples.

Cohorts were based on clinical histories the participants reported. The source material was PBMCs or T cells enriched from blood (not recorded which). The TCR originated in a man aged 40-49 years who had recovered from COVID-19.

For the CDR3, the DNA is TGTGCCAGCAGCCAAGGTTCGCGGGACCCCTACAATGAGCAGTTCTTC. It specifies CASSQGSRDPYNEQFF. This sequence joins TRBV3-1 (or the pseudogene TRBV3-2) and TRBJ2-1; a weak D match, TRBD2 (6 bases). This CDR3 is built from 16 residues. Trimming took 1 base from V and 2 from J, leaving 12 bases between them. Germline V gene sequence: CDR1 LGHDT, CDR2 YNNKEL (reference sequence).